The 10 T cell receptor beta chains presented below share a single source sample, sequenced in a study of CD8 T cells in Susac syndrome. Random hexamers served to reverse transcribe roughly 0.45 to 1 ug RNA. Via MiXCR, TCRdb re-called the immunoSEQ multiplex PCR reads, giving one row per CDR3 protein. The sample consists of 200,000 to 300,000 distinct CDR3 sequences, around 93% of them appearing once. The sequencing sample was made of CD4+ T cells from PBMCs. These receptors originate from a human donor with multiple sclerosis.

This clonotype has just a few counts. The rearrangement links TRBV5-1 to TRBJ2-5; D is perhaps TRBD2 (6 bases). Germline CDR1 reads SGHRS; CDR2 reads YFSETQ. Trimming removed 5 bases from V and 2 bases from J, with 10 bases in between. The CDR3 runs 13 residues. The CDR3 loop reads CASSWDLQETQYF. CDR3 sequence (DNA): TGCGCCAGCAGTTGGGACTTACAAGAGACCCAGTACTTC.

CDR3 sequence: CASSSGTGWGSEAFF. DNA of the CDR3: TGTGCCAGCAGCTCCGGGACAGGGTGGGGGTCTGAAGCTTTCTTT. The chain couples TRBV5-4 to TRBJ1-1, with 9 nucleotides matching TRBD1. Germline CDR1 and CDR2: SGHNT and YYREEE (reference sequence). The CDR3 has 15 amino acids. V was pared by 3 bases and J by 6 bases, with 9 bases of the junction left unmatched.

The genes are TRBV4-1 and TRBJ1-2; D is possibly TRBD1 (6 bases). The CDR3 sequence is 15 residues long. V was trimmed by 0 bases and J by 2 bases, leaving 10 bases between them. CDR1 MGHRA and CDR2 YSYEKL come from the germline V gene. The DNA for the CDR3 is TGCGCCAGCAGCCAAGAGACAGGCTCGAACTATGGCTACACCTTC. Translating it yields CASSQETGSNYGYTF.

This rearrangement joins TRBV5-1 to TRBJ2-5; possible D gene TRBD1, 6 bases. The V end was cut by 0 bases, the J end by 10 bases, with 13 bases between. Germline lookup yields CDR1 SGHRS and CDR2 YFSETQ. This CDR3 contains 13 residues. The CDR3 region is CASSLEGLGGQYF. CDR3 coding DNA: TGCGCCAGCAGCTTGGAAGGGTTAGGGGGCCAGTACTTC.

V usage is TRBV5-6 and J usage is TRBJ1-2; possible D gene TRBD1, 5 bases. Germline V gene lookup returns CDR1 SGHDT and CDR2 YYEEEE. This CDR3 is 18 amino acids long. The germline V and J ends were trimmed by 5 bases and 2 bases, with 25 bases remaining between them. Here the CDR3 reads CASRGEAGPFGWNYGYTF. In nucleotides, the CDR3 is TGTGCCAGCAGGGGGGAGGCAGGTCCTTTCGGTTGGAACTATGGCTACACCTTC.

The rearrangement uses TRBV2 and TRBJ2-5; D may correspond to TRBD1 or TRBD2 (5 bases each). Germline CDR1 reads SNHLY; CDR2 reads FYNNEI. This CDR3 is built from 14 residues. Trimming removed 7 bases at V and 5 bases at J, with 17 bases between. Here the CDR3 DNA reads TGTGCCAGCAACCGGGACGACGGGATCGAGACCCAGTACTTC. Protein product: CASNRDDGIETQYF.

On this clonotype itself: At one boundary the junction diverges from the germline segment, which might be a read error. The CDR3 sequence is CASSQEGARFPNF. In DNA form, the CDR3 reads TGCGCCAGCAGCCAAGAAGGTGCGAGGTTCCCGAACTTT. V is TRBV4-1 and J is TRBJ1-1; D gene unclear. The CDR3 is 13 amino acids. Germline assignment: CDR1 MGHRA and CDR2 YSYEKL.

The gene calls are TRBV28 and TRBJ2-7, with 7 bases aligning to TRBD1. From germline, CDR1 is MDHEN and CDR2 SYDVKM. With V trimmed by 6 bases and J by 2 bases, 10 bases remained unmatched. The CDR3 has 15 residues. DNA for the CDR3: TGTGCCAGCAGAAAGCAAACAGGGGCCGCCTACGAGCAGTACTTC. Encoded protein: CASRKQTGAAYEQYF.

The V and J genes are TRBV25-1 and TRBJ1-6, with D perhaps TRBD1 (6 bases). CDR1 and CDR2 (germline): MGHDK, SYGVNS. This CDR3 is built from 14 residues. The V end was cut by 6 bases, the J end by 12 bases, with 18 bases between. The chain's CDR3 is CASSQTGRPRPLHF. The DNA for the CDR3 is TGTGCCAGCAGCCAAACAGGGCGGCCCCGACCCCTCCACTTT.

This clonotype showed up just once. Here the CDR3 reads CASSLAGGRDTEAFF. CDR3 nucleotides: TGTGCCAGCAGCTTAGCAGGGGGGCGCGACACTGAAGCTTTCTTT. The chain recombines TRBV7-2 with TRBJ1-1; possibly TRBD1 for D (6 bases). This CDR3 is built from 15 residues. Germline-derived CDR1 and CDR2 are SGHTA and FQGNSA. The V and J ends lost 0 bases and 3 bases respectively, with 11 bases between them.